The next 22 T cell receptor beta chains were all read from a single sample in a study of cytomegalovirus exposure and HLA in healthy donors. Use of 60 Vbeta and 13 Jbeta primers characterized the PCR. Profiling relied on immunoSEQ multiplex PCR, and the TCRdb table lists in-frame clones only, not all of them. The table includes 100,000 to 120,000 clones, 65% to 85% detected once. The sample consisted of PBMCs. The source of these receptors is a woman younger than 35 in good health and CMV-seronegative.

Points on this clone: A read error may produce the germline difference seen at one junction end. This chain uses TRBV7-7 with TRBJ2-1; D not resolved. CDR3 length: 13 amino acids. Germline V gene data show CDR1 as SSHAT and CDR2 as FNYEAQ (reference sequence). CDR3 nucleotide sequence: TGTGCTAGCAGCTTAGATACTTACAATGAGCAGTTCTTC. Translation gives CASSLDTYNEQFF.

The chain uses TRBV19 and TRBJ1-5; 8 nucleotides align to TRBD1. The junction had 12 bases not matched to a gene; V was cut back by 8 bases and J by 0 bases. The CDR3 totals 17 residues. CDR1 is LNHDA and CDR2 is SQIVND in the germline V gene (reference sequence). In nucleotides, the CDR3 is TGTGCCAGTGCCCCGGACAGGGCGATTTATAGCAATCAGCCCCAGCATTTT. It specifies CASAPDRAIYSNQPQHF.

CDR3: CASSFARNYGYTF. The CDR3 DNA sequence: TGTGCCAGCAGCTTTGCCAGAAACTATGGCTACACCTTC. J is TRBJ1-2 and V is TRBV7-2; no clear D. The CDR3 extends over 13 amino acids. In germline, CDR1 is SGHTA, CDR2 FQGNSA. The V end was cut by 3 bases, the J end by 2 bases, with 7 bases between.

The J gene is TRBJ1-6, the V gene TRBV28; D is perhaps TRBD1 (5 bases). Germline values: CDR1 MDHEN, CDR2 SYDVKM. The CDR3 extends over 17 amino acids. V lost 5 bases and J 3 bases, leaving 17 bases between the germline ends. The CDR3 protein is CASSLLGGVGYNSPLHF. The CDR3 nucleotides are TGTGCCAGCAGTCTCCTCGGGGGGGTAGGCTATAATTCACCCCTCCACTTT.

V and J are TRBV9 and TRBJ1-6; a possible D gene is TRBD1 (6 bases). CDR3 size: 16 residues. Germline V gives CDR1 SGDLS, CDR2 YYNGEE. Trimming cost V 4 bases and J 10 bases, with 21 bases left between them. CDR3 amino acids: CASSPHLDRSNSPLHF. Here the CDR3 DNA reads TGTGCCAGCAGCCCTCACCTCGACAGGTCCAACTCACCCCTCCACTTT.

CDR3 amino acids: CASKATLGGGRKQGQPQHF. CDR3 in DNA: TGTGCCAGTAAGGCGACCTTAGGGGGGGGTCGTAAGCAGGGACAGCCCCAGCATTTT. V gene TRBV19 combines with J gene TRBJ1-5, with D perhaps matching TRBD1 (6 bases). There are 19 residues in the CDR3. Trimming pared 7 bases from V and 7 bases from J, leaving 32 bases between. Germline V CDR1 and CDR2: LNHDA, SQIVND (reference sequence).

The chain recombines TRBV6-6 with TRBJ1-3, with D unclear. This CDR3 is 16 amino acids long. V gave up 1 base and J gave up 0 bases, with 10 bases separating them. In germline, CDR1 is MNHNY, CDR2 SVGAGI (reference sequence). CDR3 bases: TGTGCCAGCAGTTACTTAGCCCCGAGCTCTGGAAACACCATATATTTT. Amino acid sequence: CASSYLAPSSGNTIYF.

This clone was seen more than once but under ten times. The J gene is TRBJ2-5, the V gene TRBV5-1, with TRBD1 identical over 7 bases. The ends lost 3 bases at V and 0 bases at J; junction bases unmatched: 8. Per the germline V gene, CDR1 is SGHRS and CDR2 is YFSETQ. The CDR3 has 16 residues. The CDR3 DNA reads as TGCGCCAGCAGCTCTCTGACAGGGAATAACCAAGAGACCCAGTACTTC. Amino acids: CASSSLTGNNQETQYF.

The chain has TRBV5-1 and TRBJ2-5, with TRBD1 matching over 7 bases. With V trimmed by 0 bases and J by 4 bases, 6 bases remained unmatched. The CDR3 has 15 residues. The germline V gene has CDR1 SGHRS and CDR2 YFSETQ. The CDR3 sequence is CASSLGQGIGETQYF. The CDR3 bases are TGCGCCAGCAGCTTGGGACAGGGCATCGGAGAGACCCAGTACTTC.

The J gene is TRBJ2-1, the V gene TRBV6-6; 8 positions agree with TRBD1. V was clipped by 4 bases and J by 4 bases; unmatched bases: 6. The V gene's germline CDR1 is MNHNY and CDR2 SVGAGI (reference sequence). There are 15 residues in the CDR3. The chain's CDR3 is CASSSTGAPYNEQFF. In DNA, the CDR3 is TGTGCCAGCAGTTCGACAGGGGCCCCTTACAATGAGCAGTTCTTC.

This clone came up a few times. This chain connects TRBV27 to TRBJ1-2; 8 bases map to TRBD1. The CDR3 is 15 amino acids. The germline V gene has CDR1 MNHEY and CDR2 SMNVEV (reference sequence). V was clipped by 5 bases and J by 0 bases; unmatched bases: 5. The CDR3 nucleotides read TGTGCCAGCAGTCTCAGGGGGCCTTCTAACTATGGCTACACCTTC. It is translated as CASSLRGPSNYGYTF.

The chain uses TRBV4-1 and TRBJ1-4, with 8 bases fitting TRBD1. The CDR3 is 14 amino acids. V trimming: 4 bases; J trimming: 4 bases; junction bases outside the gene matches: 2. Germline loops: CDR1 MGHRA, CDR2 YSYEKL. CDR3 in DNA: TGCGCCAGCAGCCCGACAGGGGTTAATGAAAAACTGTTTTTT. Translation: CASSPTGVNEKLFF.

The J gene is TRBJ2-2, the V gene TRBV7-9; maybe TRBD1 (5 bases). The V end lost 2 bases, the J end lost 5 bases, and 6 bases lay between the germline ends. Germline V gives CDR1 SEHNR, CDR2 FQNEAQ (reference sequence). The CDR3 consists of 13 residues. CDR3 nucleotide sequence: TGTGCCAGCAGCTTATCAGGGACCGGGGAGCTGTTTTTT. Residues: CASSLSGTGELFF. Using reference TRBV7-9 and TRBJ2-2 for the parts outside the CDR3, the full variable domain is DTGVSQNPRHKITKRGQNVTFRCDPISEHNRLYWYRQTLGQGPEFLTYFQNEAQLEKSRLLSDRFSAERPKGSFSTLEIQRTEQGDSAMYLCASSLSGTGELFFGEGSRLTVL.

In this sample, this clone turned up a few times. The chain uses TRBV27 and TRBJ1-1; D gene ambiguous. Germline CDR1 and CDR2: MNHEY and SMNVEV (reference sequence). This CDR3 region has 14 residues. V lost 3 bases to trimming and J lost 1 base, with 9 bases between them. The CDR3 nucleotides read TGTGCCAGCAGTTTTGGTGGGCGGAACACTGAAGCTTTCTTT. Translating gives CASSFGGRNTEAFF.

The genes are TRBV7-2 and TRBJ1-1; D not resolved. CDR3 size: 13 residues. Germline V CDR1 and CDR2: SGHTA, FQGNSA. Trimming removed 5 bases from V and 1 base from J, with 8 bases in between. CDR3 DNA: TGTGCCAGCAGCCGCGGCGGGAACACTGAAGCTTTCTTT. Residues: CASSRGGNTEAFF. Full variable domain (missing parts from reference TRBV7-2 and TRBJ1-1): GAGVSQSPSNKVTEKGKDVELRCDPISGHTALYWYRQSLGQGLEFLIYFQGNSAPDKSGLPSDRFSAERTGGSVSTLTIQRTQQEDSAVYLCASSRGGNTEAFFGQGTRLTVV.

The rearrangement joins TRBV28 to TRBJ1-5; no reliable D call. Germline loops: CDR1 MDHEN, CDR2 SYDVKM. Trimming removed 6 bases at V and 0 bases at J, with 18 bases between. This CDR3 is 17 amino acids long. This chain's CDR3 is CASSRLPGWSSNQPQHF. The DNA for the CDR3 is TGTGCCAGCAGCCGCCTGCCGGGATGGAGTAGCAATCAGCCCCAGCATTTT. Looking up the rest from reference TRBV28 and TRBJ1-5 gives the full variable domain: DVKVTQSSRYLVKRTGEKVFLECVQDMDHENMFWYRQDPGLGLRLIYFSYDVKMKEKGDIPEGYSVSREKKERFSLILESASTNQTSMYLCASSRLPGWSSNQPQHFGDGTRLSIL.

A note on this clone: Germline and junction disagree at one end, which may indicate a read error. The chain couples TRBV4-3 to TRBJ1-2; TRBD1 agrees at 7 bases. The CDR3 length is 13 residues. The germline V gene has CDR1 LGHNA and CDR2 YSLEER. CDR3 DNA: TGCGCCAGCAGCCAAGATTTTGGACAGGCGTTAGCGTTC. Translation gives CASSQDFGQALAF.

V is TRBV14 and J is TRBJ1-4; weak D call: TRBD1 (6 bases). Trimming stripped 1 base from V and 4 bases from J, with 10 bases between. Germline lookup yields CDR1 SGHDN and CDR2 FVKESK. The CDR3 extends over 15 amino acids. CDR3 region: CASSQVGQSNEKLFF. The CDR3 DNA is TGTGCCAGCAGCCAAGTTGGACAGAGTAATGAAAAACTGTTTTTT. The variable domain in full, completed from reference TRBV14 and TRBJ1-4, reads EAGVTQFPSHSVIEKGQTVTLRCDPISGHDNLYWYRRVMGKEIKFLLHFVKESKQDESGMPNNRFLAERTGGTYSTLKVQPAELEDSGVYFCASSQVGQSNEKLFFGSGTQLSVL.

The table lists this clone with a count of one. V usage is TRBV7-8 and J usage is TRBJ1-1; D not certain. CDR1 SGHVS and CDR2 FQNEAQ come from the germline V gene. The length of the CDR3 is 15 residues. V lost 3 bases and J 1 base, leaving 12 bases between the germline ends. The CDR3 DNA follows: TGTGCCAGCAGCTTGTCCCTTTCCGGGAACACTGAAGCTTTCTTT. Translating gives CASSLSLSGNTEAFF. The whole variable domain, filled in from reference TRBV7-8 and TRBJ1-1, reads GAGVSQSPRYKVAKRGQDVALRCDPISGHVSLFWYQQALGQGPEFLTYFQNEAQLDKSGLPSDRFFAERPEGSVSTLKIQRTQQEDSAVYLCASSLSLSGNTEAFFGQGTRLTVV.

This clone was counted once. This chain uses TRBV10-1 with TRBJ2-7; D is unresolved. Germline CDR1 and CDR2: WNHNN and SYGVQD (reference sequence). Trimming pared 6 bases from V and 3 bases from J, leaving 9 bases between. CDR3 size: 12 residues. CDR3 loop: CASSPPYYEQYV. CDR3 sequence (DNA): TGCGCCAGCAGCCCTCCTTACTACGAGCAGTACGTC.

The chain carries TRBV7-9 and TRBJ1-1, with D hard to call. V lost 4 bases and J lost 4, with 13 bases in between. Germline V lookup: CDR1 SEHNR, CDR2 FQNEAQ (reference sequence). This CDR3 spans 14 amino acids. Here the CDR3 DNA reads TGTGCCAGCAGCTCGAGGGAGAGGACCACTGAAGCTTTCTTT. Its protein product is CASSSRERTTEAFF.

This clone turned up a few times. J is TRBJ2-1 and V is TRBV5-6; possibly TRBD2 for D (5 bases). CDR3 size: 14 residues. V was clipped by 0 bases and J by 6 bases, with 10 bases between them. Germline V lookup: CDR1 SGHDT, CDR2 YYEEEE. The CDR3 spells CASSLEGVVNEQFF. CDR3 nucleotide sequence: TGTGCCAGCAGCTTGGAGGGAGTGGTCAATGAGCAGTTCTTC.